This T cell receptor (beta chain) was sequenced in a study of Tregs in tolerant kidney transplant recipients. Findings and caveats of the study: No direct test of biological reproducibility was done here.

Unstimulated regulatory T cells (CD4+CD25+CD127-), CD4+CD25- non-regulatory cells, CD4 and CD8 cells were FACS-sorted from thawed PBMCs. With 4 bases clipped from V and 2 bases from J, the junction kept 7 bases outside the gene matches. The CDR3 is made up of 17 amino acids. The germline V gene encodes CDR1 LGHNA and CDR2 YNFKEQ. Sequenced by immunoSEQ multiplex PCR; TCRdb stores in-frame clones only, minus some. Of about 88,000 clones listed, approximately 90% are singletons. This clone occurred a few times. Its antigen is as yet unknown. The TCR comes from a human donor in good health. The rearrangement uses TRBV4-2 and TRBJ1-5; 11 bases agree with TRBD1. The source material was CD8+ T cells from blood. CDR3 nucleotides: TGTGCCAGCAGCCTCCTAGGGGGACAGGGGGGCAATCAGCCCCAGCATTTT. This sequence encodes CASSLLGGQGGNQPQHF.